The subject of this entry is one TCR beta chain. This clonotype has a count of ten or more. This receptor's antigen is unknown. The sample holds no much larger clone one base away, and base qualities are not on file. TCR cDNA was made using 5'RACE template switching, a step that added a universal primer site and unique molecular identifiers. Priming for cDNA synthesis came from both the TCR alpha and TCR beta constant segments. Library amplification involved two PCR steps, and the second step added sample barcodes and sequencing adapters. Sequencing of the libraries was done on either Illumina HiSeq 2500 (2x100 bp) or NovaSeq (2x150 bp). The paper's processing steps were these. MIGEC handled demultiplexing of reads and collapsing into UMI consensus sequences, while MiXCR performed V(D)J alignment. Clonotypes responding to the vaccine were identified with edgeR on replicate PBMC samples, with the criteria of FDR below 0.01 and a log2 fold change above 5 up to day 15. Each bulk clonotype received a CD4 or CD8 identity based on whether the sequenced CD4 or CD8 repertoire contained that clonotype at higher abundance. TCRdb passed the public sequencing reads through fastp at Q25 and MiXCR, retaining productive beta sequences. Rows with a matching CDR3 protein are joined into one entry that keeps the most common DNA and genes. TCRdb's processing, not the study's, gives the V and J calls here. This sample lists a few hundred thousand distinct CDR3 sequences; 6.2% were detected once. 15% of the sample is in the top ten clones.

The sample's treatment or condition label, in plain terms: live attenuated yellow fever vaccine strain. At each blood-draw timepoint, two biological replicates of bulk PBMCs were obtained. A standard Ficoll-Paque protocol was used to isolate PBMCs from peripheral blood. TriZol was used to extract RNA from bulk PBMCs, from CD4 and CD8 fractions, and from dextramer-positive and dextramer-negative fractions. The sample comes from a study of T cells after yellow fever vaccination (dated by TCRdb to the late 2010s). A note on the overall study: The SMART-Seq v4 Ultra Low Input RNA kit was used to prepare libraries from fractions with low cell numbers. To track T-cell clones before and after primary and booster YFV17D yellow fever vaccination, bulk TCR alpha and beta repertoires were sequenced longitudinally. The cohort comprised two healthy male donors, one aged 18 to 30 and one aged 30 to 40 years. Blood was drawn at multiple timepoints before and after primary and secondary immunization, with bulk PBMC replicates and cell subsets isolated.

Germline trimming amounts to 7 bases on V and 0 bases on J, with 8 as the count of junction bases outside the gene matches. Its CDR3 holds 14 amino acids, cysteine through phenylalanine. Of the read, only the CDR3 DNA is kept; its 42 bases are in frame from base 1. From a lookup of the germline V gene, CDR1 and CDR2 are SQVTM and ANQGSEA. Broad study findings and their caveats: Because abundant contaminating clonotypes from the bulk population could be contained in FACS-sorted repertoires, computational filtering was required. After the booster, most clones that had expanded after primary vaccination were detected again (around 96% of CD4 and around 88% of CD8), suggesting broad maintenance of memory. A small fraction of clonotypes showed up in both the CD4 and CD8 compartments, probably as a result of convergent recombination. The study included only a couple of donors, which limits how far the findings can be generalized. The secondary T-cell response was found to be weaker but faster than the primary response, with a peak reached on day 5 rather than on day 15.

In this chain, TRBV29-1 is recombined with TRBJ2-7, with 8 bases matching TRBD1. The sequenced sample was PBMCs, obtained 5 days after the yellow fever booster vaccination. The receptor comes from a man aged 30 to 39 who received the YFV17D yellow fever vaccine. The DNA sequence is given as TGCAGCGGGATGGACAGGGAGAGCTCCTACGAGCAGTACTTC. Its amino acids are CSGMDRESSYEQYF.